The source of this T cell receptor (beta chain) is a study of T cell responses to AZD1222 COVID-19 vaccine. Study-level findings and limits: Vaccine-associated CD4 TCRs spanned spike, dominant at 160-218 and 743-854.

Only in-frame clones appear in the TCRdb table, and some are missing; sequencing was by immunoSEQ multiplex PCR. The sample yields about 94,000 clones, approximately 91% seen once. Worth noting for this clone: The antigen is not known.

Sequenced here: peripheral blood, sampled on day 0 of AZD1222 vaccination. The sequence came from an adult in good health.

CDR3: CASSYSGGNQPQHF. The CDR3 region has the DNA TGTGCCAGCAGTTACTCGGGGGGCAATCAGCCCCAGCATTTT. The chain couples TRBV6-5 to TRBJ1-5, with D possibly being TRBD1 (5 bases). Germline loops: CDR1 MNHEY, CDR2 SVGAGI. V was trimmed by 0 bases and J by 2 bases, leaving 5 bases between them. The CDR3 has 14 residues.